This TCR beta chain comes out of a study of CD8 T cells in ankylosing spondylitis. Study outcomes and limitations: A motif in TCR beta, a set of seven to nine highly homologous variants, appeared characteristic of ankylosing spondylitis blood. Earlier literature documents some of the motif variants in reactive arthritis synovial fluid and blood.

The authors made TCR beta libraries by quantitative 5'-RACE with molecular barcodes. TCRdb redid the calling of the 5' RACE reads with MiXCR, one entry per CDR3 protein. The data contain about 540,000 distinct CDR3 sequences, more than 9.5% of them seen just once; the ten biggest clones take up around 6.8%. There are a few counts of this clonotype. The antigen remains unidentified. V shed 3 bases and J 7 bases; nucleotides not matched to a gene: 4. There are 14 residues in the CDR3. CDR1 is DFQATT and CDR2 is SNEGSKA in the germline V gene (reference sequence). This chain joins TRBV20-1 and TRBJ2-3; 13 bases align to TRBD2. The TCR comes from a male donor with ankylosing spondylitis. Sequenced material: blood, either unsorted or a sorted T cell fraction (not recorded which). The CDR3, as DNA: TGCAGTGCTAGGCGGGGACTAGCGGGACATACGCAGTATTTT. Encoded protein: CSARRGLAGHTQYF.